The clone carrying this T cell receptor (beta chain) was picked up many times. Its antigen is unidentified. The data were taken from a study of CD8 T cells in ankylosing spondylitis. The study's findings and limits: Within ankylosing spondylitis blood, a TCR beta motif made up of fewer than ten highly homologous variants appeared to be characteristic. In reactive arthritis synovial fluid and blood, some motif variants had been reported before. Reportedly, significant enrichment of disease-linked clones occurred in matched ankylosing spondylitis synovial fluid.

The CDR3 is 11 residues long. Trimming pared 4 bases from V and 5 bases from J, leaving 4 bases between. Looked up from germline, CDR1 is SGHRS and CDR2 is YFSETQ. Quantitative 5'-RACE with molecular barcodes produced the TCR beta libraries. TCRdb called the 5' RACE reads again in MiXCR, with one record for every CDR3 protein. The data show about 240,000 distinct CDR3 sequences, around 7.8% seen once. This chain connects TRBV5-1 to TRBJ2-1; D gene unclear. Sequences were obtained from blood, either unsorted or a sorted T cell fraction (not recorded which). This clonotype was sampled from a male donor with ankylosing spondylitis or in good health (not recorded which). CDR3 in amino acids: CASSQNNEQFF. CDR3 sequence (DNA): TGCGCCAGCAGCCAGAACAATGAGCAGTTCTTC.